This is a list of T cell receptor beta chains from one sample in a study of blood T cell repertoires in COVID-19. Sequencing was performed with immunoSEQ multiplex PCR; in TCRdb, only in-frame clones are kept and a portion is missing. Altogether approximately 170,000 clones are present, about 81% being singletons, with the ten largest covering 3% to 3.5%. Sequencing was done on a sample of PBMCs or T cells enriched from blood (not recorded which). Receptors originate from a woman aged 25-40 years who had recovered from COVID-19. CDR3s include the opening cysteine and the closing phenylalanine or tryptophan. A D gene is named only where the DNA matches it firmly. Some rows have no size entry. The others give once, few or many, or a class for an expanded clone.

D gene: NA
V gene: TRBV9
J gene: TRBJ2-7
clone size: NA
CDR3 protein: CASSAPVGNEQYF
CDR3 DNA: TGTGCCAGCAGCGCACCCGTCGGGAACGAGCAGTACTTC

D gene: TRBD2
V gene: TRBV28
J gene: TRBJ2-7
clone size: NA
CDR3 protein: CASRISYSGTSGKFPLTTYEQYF
CDR3 DNA: TGTGCCAGCAGGATAAGTTATTCCGGGACTAGCGGGAAGTTCCCCCTTACTACCTACGAGCAGTACTTC

D gene: TRBD2
V gene: TRBV28
J gene: TRBJ2-1
clone size: NA
CDR3 protein: CASSGGETSGEVHEQFF
CDR3 DNA: TGTGCCAGCAGCGGGGGGGAAACTAGCGGAGAGGTCCATGAGCAGTTCTTC

D gene: TRBD1
V gene: TRBV4-2
J gene: TRBJ1-6
clone size: once
CDR3 protein: CASSQDPGGNSPLHF
CDR3 DNA: TGTGCCAGCAGCCAAGATCCAGGGGGTAATTCACCCCTCCACTTT

D gene: TRBD2
V gene: TRBV5-1
J gene: TRBJ2-5
clone size: NA
CDR3 protein: CASSGTSGRSQETQYF
CDR3 DNA: TGCGCCAGCAGCGGAACTAGCGGGAGGTCCCAAGAGACCCAGTACTTC

D gene: TRBD2
V gene: TRBV5-1
J gene: TRBJ2-5
clone size: few
CDR3 protein: CASSWTTSGSGETQYF
CDR3 DNA: TGCGCCAGCAGCTGGACGACTAGCGGGAGTGGAGAGACCCAGTACTTC

D gene: NA
V gene: TRBV19
J gene: TRBJ1-5
clone size: NA
CDR3 protein: CASSITKQNSNQPQHF
CDR3 DNA: TGTGCCAGTAGTATAACTAAGCAAAATAGCAATCAGCCCCAGCATTTT

D gene: NA
V gene: TRBV12-3/TRBV12-4
J gene: TRBJ2-5
clone size: NA
CDR3 protein: CASSSSQETQYF
CDR3 DNA: TGTGCCAGCAGTTCCTCGCAAGAGACCCAGTACTTC

D gene: NA
V gene: TRBV27
J gene: TRBJ2-5
clone size: NA
CDR3 protein: CASSLKAPGVETQYF
CDR3 DNA: TGTGCCAGCAGTTTAAAAGCTCCCGGAGTAGAGACCCAGTACTTC

D gene: NA
V gene: TRBV6-1
J gene: TRBJ1-5
clone size: NA
CDR3 protein: CASSDWQNQPQHF
CDR3 DNA: TGTGCCAGCAGTGACTGGCAGAATCAGCCCCAGCATTTT

D gene: NA
V gene: TRBV5-1
J gene: TRBJ1-2
clone size: NA
CDR3 protein: CASSFYRVGDGYTF
CDR3 DNA: TGCGCCAGCAGCTTTTACAGGGTAGGAGATGGCTACACCTTC

D gene: TRBD1
V gene: TRBV7-9
J gene: TRBJ1-2
clone size: NA
CDR3 protein: CASTDRGNYGYTF
CDR3 DNA: TGTGCCAGCACGGACAGGGGCAACTATGGCTACACCTTC

D gene: TRBD1
V gene: TRBV4-2
J gene: TRBJ1-2
clone size: NA
CDR3 protein: CASSQDFRDRLYGYTF
CDR3 DNA: TGTGCCAGCAGCCAAGATTTTAGGGACAGACTCTATGGCTACACCTTC

D gene: NA
V gene: TRBV28
J gene: TRBJ2-2
clone size: NA
CDR3 protein: CASSQTGSQYTGELFF
CDR3 DNA: TGTGCCAGCAGTCAAACAGGGTCGCAGTACACCGGGGAGCTGTTTTTT

D gene: NA
V gene: TRBV3-1/TRBV3-2
J gene: TRBJ1-1
clone size: NA
CDR3 protein: CASSQTEGTEAFF
CDR3 DNA: TGTGCCAGCAGCCAAACGGAGGGCACTGAAGCTTTCTTT

D gene: NA
V gene: TRBV3-1/TRBV3-2
J gene: TRBJ1-1
clone size: NA
CDR3 protein: CASSQMGQGWVNTEAFF
CDR3 DNA: TGTGCCAGCAGCCAAATGGGTCAGGGTTGGGTGAACACTGAAGCTTTCTTT

D gene: NA
V gene: TRBV11-3
J gene: TRBJ2-3
clone size: NA
CDR3 protein: CASSLEQPKDADTQYF
CDR3 DNA: TGTGCCAGCAGCTTAGAACAGCCAAAAGATGCAGATACGCAGTATTTT

D gene: NA
V gene: TRBV19
J gene: TRBJ1-2
clone size: NA
CDR3 protein: CATSTDLNYGYTF
CDR3 DNA: TGTGCCACTTCGACAGACCTTAACTATGGCTACACCTTC

D gene: NA
V gene: TRBV27
J gene: TRBJ1-2
clone size: NA
CDR3 protein: CASSLAVNYGYTF
CDR3 DNA: TGTGCCAGCAGTTTGGCAGTTAACTATGGCTACACCTTC

D gene: TRBD2
V gene: TRBV5-4
J gene: TRBJ2-3
clone size: NA
CDR3 protein: CASSPGLAGVTDTQYF
CDR3 DNA: TGTGCCAGCAGCCCAGGACTAGCGGGGGTCACAGATACGCAGTATTTT

D gene: NA
V gene: TRBV7-8
J gene: TRBJ1-2
clone size: NA
CDR3 protein: CASSLTEVDGYTF
CDR3 DNA: TGTGCCAGCAGCTTAACCGAGGTGGATGGCTACACCTTC

D gene: TRBD1
V gene: TRBV19
J gene: TRBJ2-7
clone size: NA
CDR3 protein: CASSSGTAYEQYF
CDR3 DNA: TGTGCCAGTAGTTCCGGGACAGCCTACGAGCAGTACTTC

D gene: NA
V gene: TRBV5-4
J gene: TRBJ1-2
clone size: NA
CDR3 protein: CASSVLRGHYGYTF
CDR3 DNA: TGTGCCAGCAGCGTGCTTAGGGGCCACTATGGCTACACCTTC

D gene: NA
V gene: TRBV28
J gene: TRBJ1-3
clone size: NA
CDR3 protein: CASSLSRGSSGNTIYF
CDR3 DNA: TGTGCCAGCAGTCTTAGCCGTGGGAGTTCTGGAAACACCATATATTTT

D gene: NA
V gene: TRBV30
J gene: TRBJ1-6
clone size: few
CDR3 protein: CAYLTSSSYNSPLHF
CDR3 DNA: TGTGCCTACCTTACTTCTAGCTCCTATAATTCACCCCTCCACTTT

D gene: NA
V gene: TRBV3-1/TRBV3-2
J gene: TRBJ1-2
clone size: NA
CDR3 protein: CASSQGPGGGGYTF
CDR3 DNA: TGTGCCAGCAGCCAAGGGCCCGGGGGTGGGGGCTACACCTTC

D gene: TRBD1
V gene: TRBV28
J gene: TRBJ1-2
clone size: once
CDR3 protein: CASSFVGTVYGYTF
CDR3 DNA: TGTGCCAGCAGTTTTGTCGGGACAGTCTATGGCTACACCTTC

D gene: TRBD1
V gene: TRBV24-1
J gene: TRBJ2-1
clone size: NA
CDR3 protein: CATSDLDRTLDEQFF
CDR3 DNA: TGTGCCACCAGTGATCTGGACAGGACTCTGGATGAGCAGTTCTTC

D gene: TRBD1
V gene: TRBV23-1
J gene: TRBJ1-5
clone size: NA
CDR3 protein: CATPKGTAYYSNQPQHF
CDR3 DNA: TGCGCCACCCCGAAGGGGACAGCTTATTATAGCAATCAGCCCCAGCATTTT

D gene: TRBD2
V gene: TRBV11-2
J gene: TRBJ2-2
clone size: NA
CDR3 protein: CASTSGLASGELFF
CDR3 DNA: TGTGCCAGCACCTCCGGACTAGCGAGCGGGGAGCTGTTTTTT

D gene: TRBD2
V gene: TRBV10-3
J gene: TRBJ2-1
clone size: NA
CDR3 protein: CAISDGTSGHNEQFF
CDR3 DNA: TGTGCCATCAGTGACGGGACTAGCGGCCACAATGAGCAGTTCTTC

D gene: NA
V gene: TRBV6-5
J gene: TRBJ1-2
clone size: few
CDR3 protein: CASTLFPYGYTF
CDR3 DNA: TGTGCCAGCACTTTATTTCCTTATGGCTACACCTTC

D gene: TRBD1
V gene: TRBV7-8
J gene: TRBJ2-1
clone size: few
CDR3 protein: CASSLDRGPYNEQFF
CDR3 DNA: TGTGCCAGCAGCTTAGACAGGGGGCCCTACAATGAGCAGTTCTTC

D gene: TRBD1
V gene: TRBV7-7
J gene: TRBJ2-5
clone size: NA
CDR3 protein: CASSLPTGGTETQYF
CDR3 DNA: TGTGCTAGCAGCTTACCGACAGGGGGGACAGAGACCCAGTACTTC

D gene: NA
V gene: TRBV27
J gene: TRBJ2-5
clone size: NA
CDR3 protein: CASTPRPTRGAEQETQYF
CDR3 DNA: TGTGCCAGCACCCCACGACCCACACGGGGGGCCGAACAAGAGACCCAGTACTTC

D gene: NA
V gene: TRBV7-2
J gene: TRBJ1-2
clone size: NA
CDR3 protein: CASSLRSALNYGYTF
CDR3 DNA: TGTGCCAGCAGCTTGAGGTCAGCGTTAAACTATGGCTACACCTTC

D gene: TRBD1
V gene: TRBV5-1
J gene: TRBJ1-6
clone size: NA
CDR3 protein: CASSSRADRASPLHF
CDR3 DNA: TGCGCCAGCAGCAGCCGTGCGGACAGGGCTTCGCCCCTCCACTTT

D gene: TRBD1
V gene: TRBV5-6
J gene: TRBJ2-7
clone size: NA
CDR3 protein: CASSQAGQGSYEQYF
CDR3 DNA: TGTGCCAGCAGTCAAGCGGGACAGGGCTCCTACGAGCAGTACTTC

D gene: NA
V gene: TRBV4-1
J gene: TRBJ1-2
clone size: NA
CDR3 protein: CASSQIQGSNYGYTF
CDR3 DNA: TGCGCCAGCAGCCAAATCCAGGGAAGCAACTATGGCTACACCTTC